One sample yielded the 25 T cell receptor beta chains listed below, sequenced in a study of naive and memory T cell subsets. Two oligonucleotides, mixed equimolar, formed the beta constant-region primer covering TRBC1 and TRBC2. Nested alpha and beta constant-region primers with the SP2 primer drove four PCR rounds on ligated cDNA. MiXCR, applied by TCRdb to the UMI-ligation and nested PCR reads, yields one record per CDR3 protein. The data contain about 150,000 distinct CDR3 sequences, over 20% of them singletons. Study-wide results and caveats: Possibly reflecting memory cells re-expressing CD45RA, a few larger clonotypes occurred in naive repertoires, especially CD8.

These TCRs are of unknown antigen specificity. Sequences were obtained from naive CD4+ T cells from blood. The receptors shown here come from a human donor in good health.

The rearrangement joins TRBV7-9 to TRBJ1-5; D ambiguous. The germline CDR1 and CDR2 sequences are SEHNR and FQNEAQ (reference sequence). This CDR3 spans 18 amino acids. V shed 0 bases and J shed 2 bases, with 17 bases lying between them. The CDR3 loop is CASSLALEGISGNQPQHF. DNA for the CDR3: TGTGCCAGCAGCTTAGCTTTGGAAGGAATTAGCGGCAATCAGCCCCAGCATTTT. Full variable domain (missing parts from reference TRBV7-9 and TRBJ1-5): DTGVSQNPRHKITKRGQNVTFRCDPISEHNRLYWYRQTLGQGPEFLTYFQNEAQLEKSRLLSDRFSAERPKGSFSTLEIQRTEQGDSAMYLCASSLALEGISGNQPQHFGDGTRLSIL.

This clonotype was observed a few times. The chain employs TRBV3-1 and TRBJ2-7; D might be TRBD2 (6 bases). The germline V gene has CDR1 LGHDT and CDR2 YNNKEL (reference sequence). This CDR3 is 12 amino acids long. The V end was cut by 3 bases, the J end by 6 bases, with 9 bases between. CDR3 region: CASSHLGGEQYF. CDR3 DNA: TGTGCCAGCAGCCATTTGGGGGGCGAGCAGTACTTC.

The V gene is TRBV6-5, the J gene TRBJ1-1; maybe TRBD1 (6 bases). The CDR3 contains 13 residues. V shed 6 bases and J shed 1 base, with 9 bases lying between them. Germline V gives CDR1 MNHEY, CDR2 SVGAGI. The CDR3: CASRLQGNTEAFF. The CDR3, as DNA: TGTGCCAGCAGGCTACAGGGGAACACTGAAGCTTTCTTT.

This clonotype showed up many times. The genes are TRBV6-2 or TRBV6-3 and TRBJ2-3, with a possible D match to TRBD2 (5 bases). The V gene's germline CDR1 is MNHEY and CDR2 SVGEGT. The CDR3 sequence is 15 residues long. V was trimmed by 3 bases and J by 4 bases, leaving 14 bases between them. The CDR3 bases are TGTGCCAGCAGTTATCGGGAACGAAGCTCAGATACGCAGTATTTT. Protein sequence: CASSYRERSSDTQYF.

The rearrangement uses TRBV3-1 and TRBJ2-6; no firm D call. The CDR3 sequence is 15 residues long. Trimming left V 1 base short and J 1 base short, with 5 bases between. In germline, CDR1 is LGHDT, CDR2 YNNKEL (reference sequence). In DNA, the CDR3 is TGTGCCAGCAGCCAAGGCCGATCTGGGGCCAACGTCCTGACTTTC. It is translated as CASSQGRSGANVLTF.

This clonotype turned up a few times. This chain joins TRBV30 and TRBJ1-5; D call uncertain. Trimming shortened V by 0 bases and J by 6 bases, and 9 bases separated the two germline ends. Germline V CDR1 and CDR2: GTSNPN, SVGIG (reference sequence). This CDR3 is 13 amino acids long. CDR3 nucleotide sequence: TGTGCCTGGAGTGTTCTGGGGTCTCAGCCCCAGCATTTT. It codes for CAWSVLGSQPQHF.

V usage is TRBV27 and J usage is TRBJ2-7; 11 nucleotides agree with TRBD2. Germline CDR1 is MNHEY and CDR2 is SMNVEV (reference sequence). Losses at the gene ends were 7 bases for V and 3 bases for J; bases not matched to a gene: 8. CDR3 length equals 15 residues. The CDR3 reads CASTPTSGSFYEQYF. CDR3 nucleotides: TGTGCCAGCACCCCTACTAGCGGGAGTTTCTACGAGCAGTACTTC.

In its sample, this clonotype was seen a few times. V and J are TRBV10-3 and TRBJ2-1, with D maybe TRBD2 (6 bases). Germline CDR1 ENHRY, CDR2 SYGVKD. V lost 6 bases and J 5 bases, leaving 14 bases between the germline ends. The CDR3 totals 14 residues. In DNA, the CDR3 is TGTGCCATCAGCACCGGGACTGGGGACAATGAGCAGTTCTTC. Translated: CAISTGTGDNEQFF.

In this sample, this clonotype turned up many times. Here the CDR3 reads CASSVGPDTKNIQYF. The DNA for the CDR3 is TGTGCCAGCAGCGTAGGCCCGGATACCAAAAACATTCAGTACTTC. The chain has TRBV9 and TRBJ2-4; D remains unclear. Trimming cost V 0 bases and J 2 bases, with 9 bases left between them. The CDR3 is 15 residues long. In germline, CDR1 is SGDLS, CDR2 YYNGEE. The whole variable domain, filled in from reference TRBV9 and TRBJ2-4, reads DSGVTQTPKHLITATGQRVTLRCSPRSGDLSVYWYQQSLDQGLQFLIQYYNGEERAKGNILERFSAQQFPDLHSELNLSSLELGDSALYFCASSVGPDTKNIQYFGAGTRLSVL.

The chain joins TRBV7-9 to TRBJ1-3; D uncertain. V was cut by 1 base and J by 2 bases, with 9 bases left in between. Germline CDR1 SEHNR, CDR2 FQNEAQ (reference sequence). This CDR3 has 15 residues. CDR3 sequence reads: CASSLVSVPGNTIYF. In DNA, the CDR3 is TGTGCCAGCAGCTTAGTGTCGGTCCCTGGAAACACCATATATTTT. The full variable domain, its missing parts supplied by reference TRBV7-9 and TRBJ1-3, is DTGVSQNPRHKITKRGQNVTFRCDPISEHNRLYWYRQTLGQGPEFLTYFQNEAQLEKSRLLSDRFSAERPKGSFSTLEIQRTEQGDSAMYLCASSLVSVPGNTIYFGEGSWLTVV.

V is TRBV20-1 and J is TRBJ2-2; maybe TRBD1 (5 bases). CDR3 length equals 13 residues. V lost 7 bases, J lost 4 bases, and 13 bases lay in between. Germline CDR1 is DFQATT and CDR2 is SNEGSKA (reference sequence). CDR3 loop: CSGTTEITGELFF. In DNA, the CDR3 is TGCAGTGGCACGACAGAGATCACCGGGGAGCTGTTTTTT.

V and J are TRBV6-1 and TRBJ2-5; TRBD1 aligns across 8 bases. Germline values: CDR1 MNHNS, CDR2 SASEGT. The CDR3 covers 16 residues. V dropped 3 bases and J dropped 1; count of bases not matched to a gene: 7. CDR3 DNA: TGTGCCAGCAGTGAGTGGACAGGGAATTTCCAAGAGACCCAGTACTTC. It encodes CASSEWTGNFQETQYF.

The rearrangement uses TRBV2 and TRBJ2-7; TRBD2 matches at 11 bases. Germline CDR1 SNHLY, CDR2 FYNNEI. V lost 8 bases to trimming and J lost 5 bases; unmatched junction nucleotides: 5. The CDR3 runs to 13 residues. CDR3 DNA sequence: TGTGCCAGCCTGACTAGCGGGAAGGACGAGCAGTACTTC. Protein: CASLTSGKDEQYF. The variable domain in full, with the rest retrieved from reference TRBV2 and TRBJ2-7, is EPEVTQTPSHQVTQMGQEVILRCVPISNHLYFYWYRQILGQKVEFLVSFYNNEISEKSEIFDDQFSVERPDGSNFTLKIRSTKLEDSAMYFCASLTSGKDEQYFGPGTRLTVT.

This clonotype occurred a few times. The chain has TRBV11-2 and TRBJ2-7; no firm D call. The V gene's germline CDR1 is SGHAT and CDR2 FQNNGV. The CDR3 length is 14 residues. The germline V and J ends were trimmed by 0 bases and 2 bases, with 8 bases remaining between them. The CDR3 loop is CASSLERTTYEQYF. In nucleotides, the CDR3 is TGTGCCAGCAGCTTAGAACGAACTACCTACGAGCAGTACTTC.

In this sample, this clonotype turned up many times. The V call is TRBV6-5, the J call TRBJ2-7, with a tentative D call TRBD2 (5 bases). Germline V gene data show CDR1 as MNHEY and CDR2 as SVGAGI. CDR3 length: 12 amino acids. Between the trimmed V and J ends, which lost 6 bases and 6 bases, there was a span of 12 bases. As DNA, the CDR3 is TGTGCCAGCAGCGTGCGACGGGGCGAGCAGTACTTC. This gives the protein CASSVRRGEQYF.

This clonotype was observed a few times. This chain joins TRBV20-1 and TRBJ2-1, with D possibly TRBD2 on 5 matching bases. The CDR3 spans 14 residues. V was clipped by 6 bases and J by 7 bases, with 19 bases between them. CDR1 and CDR2 from the germline V gene are DFQATT and SNEGSKA (reference sequence). This CDR3 reads CSALPGLYGNEQFF. The CDR3 region has the DNA TGCAGTGCCCTCCCCGGACTCTATGGGAATGAGCAGTTCTTC.

This clonotype was detected many times. The J gene is TRBJ2-3, the V gene TRBV7-9; D may be TRBD2 (5 bases). This CDR3 contains 13 residues. CDR1 SEHNR and CDR2 FQNEAQ come from the germline V gene (reference sequence). V dropped 6 bases and J dropped 2 bases, with 9 bases sitting between them. CDR3 nucleotides: TGTGCCAGCAGTCGGACTGTCACAGATACGCAGTATTTT. Translated: CASSRTVTDTQYF.

There are a few counts of this clonotype. The rearrangement uses TRBV9 and TRBJ1-3, with D unclear. CDR3 length: 15 amino acids. In germline, CDR1 is SGDLS, CDR2 YYNGEE. The V and J ends lost 0 bases and 4 bases respectively, with 11 bases between them. The CDR3 reads CASSVGLDRGNTIYF. CDR3 sequence (DNA): TGTGCCAGCAGCGTAGGTCTCGACCGCGGAAACACCATATATTTT. The variable domain in full, with the rest retrieved from reference TRBV9 and TRBJ1-3, is DSGVTQTPKHLITATGQRVTLRCSPRSGDLSVYWYQQSLDQGLQFLIQYYNGEERAKGNILERFSAQQFPDLHSELNLSSLELGDSALYFCASSVGLDRGNTIYFGEGSWLTVV.

The CDR3 region is CASGTGMYEQYF. CDR3 nucleotides: TGTGCCTCCGGGACAGGGATGTACGAGCAGTACTTC. V usage is TRBV19 and J usage is TRBJ2-7; TRBD1 agrees at 9 bases. The CDR3 totals 12 residues. J gave up 4 bases and V 11 bases, and 6 bases lay outside the gene matches. Per germline, CDR1 LNHDA and CDR2 SQIVND (reference sequence).

This clonotype was seen ten or more times. The gene calls are TRBV29-1 and TRBJ2-3; D is ambiguous. This CDR3 region has 13 residues. CDR1 is SQVTM, CDR2 ANQGSEA, per germline. The V end lost 4 bases, the J end lost 2 bases, and 10 bases lay between the germline ends. CDR3 DNA: TGCAGCGTTGTAGGGATTACCACAGATACGCAGTATTTT. Translated: CSVVGITTDTQYF.

This chain joins TRBV28 and TRBJ1-4, with D uncertain. This CDR3 contains 14 residues. Trimming pared 5 bases from V and 0 bases from J, leaving 7 bases between. Germline V gene sequence: CDR1 MDHEN, CDR2 SYDVKM. The CDR3 here is CASSPPPTNEKLFF. The CDR3 DNA reads TGTGCCAGCAGTCCGCCCCCAACTAATGAAAAACTGTTTTTT.

The chain has TRBV4-3 and TRBJ2-4, with D perhaps TRBD1 or TRBD2 (6 bases each). Trimming left V 0 bases short and J 0 bases short, with 12 bases between. From germline, CDR1 is LGHNA and CDR2 YSLEER. The CDR3 extends over 17 amino acids. The CDR3 protein is CASSQDRGPVAKNIQYF. CDR3 coding DNA: TGCGCCAGCAGCCAAGATCGGGGGCCAGTAGCCAAAAACATTCAGTACTTC.

This chain uses TRBV5-1 with TRBJ1-1, with 8 positions matching TRBD1. Germline CDR1 and CDR2: SGHRS and YFSETQ. CDR3 length: 15 amino acids. Trimming cost V 4 bases and J 4 bases; bases outside gene matches: 9. The CDR3 region has the DNA TGCGCCAGCAGCCTACGGACAGGGAGGGGCACTGAAGCTTTCTTT. It yields the protein CASSLRTGRGTEAFF. Looking up the rest from reference TRBV5-1 and TRBJ1-1 gives the full variable domain: KAGVTQTPRYLIKTRGQQVTLSCSPISGHRSVSWYQQTPGQGLQFLFEYFSETQRNKGNFPGRFSGRQFSNSRSEMNVSTLELGDSALYLCASSLRTGRGTEAFFGQGTRLTVV.

This clonotype turned up a few times. The V and J genes are TRBV12-3 or TRBV12-4 and TRBJ2-1; D is possibly TRBD1 (5 bases). Between the trimmed V and J ends, which lost 8 bases and 6 bases, there was a span of 14 bases. The CDR3 spans 13 residues. In DNA, the CDR3 is TGTGCCAGCCGATTAGGGGTCGCCAATGAGCAGTTCTTC. Encoded protein: CASRLGVANEQFF.

The chain recombines TRBV6-2 or TRBV6-3 with TRBJ2-5, with a tentative D call TRBD2 (6 bases). Trimming took off 2 bases at V and 2 bases at J, with 12 bases between the two ends. This CDR3 spans 15 amino acids. Germline CDR1 and CDR2: MNHEY and SVGEGT. This chain's CDR3 is CASSYQLGTQETQYF. The CDR3 region has the DNA TGTGCCAGCAGTTACCAGCTAGGGACTCAAGAGACCCAGTACTTC.